These 21 T cell receptor beta chains came from one sample sequenced in a study of blood T cell repertoires in COVID-19. The data were produced by immunoSEQ multiplex PCR, yet TCRdb's version contains in-frame clones alone and is incomplete. The table includes around 300,000 clones, roughly nine tenths detected once. Sequences were obtained from PBMCs or T cells enriched from blood (not recorded which). These receptors came from a woman younger than 35 who had recovered from COVID-19.

The V gene is TRBV2, the J gene TRBJ2-7; D is possibly TRBD2 (5 bases). The V end was cut by 3 bases, the J end by 5 bases, with 23 bases between. The CDR3 totals 17 residues. Germline-derived CDR1 and CDR2 are SNHLY and FYNNEI. The CDR3 protein is CASSDPRRLRGNDEQYF. CDR3 DNA: TGTGCCAGCAGTGATCCTCGGCGGCTCCGGGGTAACGACGAGCAGTACTTC.

This chain connects TRBV19 to TRBJ2-3; TRBD2 aligns across 15 bases. V trimming: 7 bases; J trimming: 0 bases; junction bases outside the gene matches: 8. Germline CDR1 and CDR2: LNHDA and SQIVND (reference sequence). CDR3 length: 18 residues. The CDR3 DNA is TGTGCCAGTACCCCGGGACTAGCGGGGGGCCCTAGCACAGATACGCAGTATTTT. Residues: CASTPGLAGGPSTDTQYF. The variable domain in full, completed from reference TRBV19 and TRBJ2-3, reads DGGITQSPKYLFRKEGQNVTLSCEQNLNHDAMYWYRQDPGQGLRLIYYSQIVNDFQKGDIAEGYSVSREKKESFPLTVTSAQKNPTAFYLCASTPGLAGGPSTDTQYFGPGTRLTVL.

This chain connects TRBV5-1 to TRBJ2-7; 8 bases map to TRBD2. V lost 1 base, J lost 5 bases, and 5 bases stayed unmatched. The germline gives CDR1 SGHRS, CDR2 YFSETQ. The CDR3 runs to 14 residues. Here the CDR3 reads CASSLSGGSNEQYF. CDR3 DNA: TGCGCCAGCAGCTTGTCGGGGGGGTCCAACGAGCAGTACTTC.

The rearrangement joins TRBV7-3 to TRBJ2-5; 12 bases match TRBD2. The CDR3 spans 16 residues. The ends lost 0 bases at V and 1 base at J; junction bases unmatched: 0. Germline CDR1 is SGHTA and CDR2 is FQGTGA. This CDR3 reads CASSLTTSGGQETQYF. As DNA, the CDR3 is TGTGCCAGCAGCTTAACGACTAGCGGGGGCCAAGAGACCCAGTACTTC.

The chain employs TRBV19 and TRBJ1-5; the match to TRBD1 covers 9 bases. Germline V gives CDR1 LNHDA, CDR2 SQIVND (reference sequence). Germline trimming cut 2 bases from V and 7 bases from J; bases unmatched to any gene: 6. The CDR3 consists of 15 residues. The CDR3 here is CASSINTGGGQPQHF. CDR3 nucleotides: TGTGCCAGTAGTATAAACACAGGGGGCGGCCAGCCCCAGCATTTT.

V and J are TRBV6-5 and TRBJ1-1; D unclear. With 6 bases removed from V and 0 bases from J, the gap between germline ends came to 11 bases. CDR3 size: 14 residues. The germline V gene encodes CDR1 MNHEY and CDR2 SVGAGI. CDR3 nucleotides: TGTGCCAGCAGATTACAGATGATGAACACTGAAGCTTTCTTT. Protein sequence: CASRLQMMNTEAFF.

The chain combines TRBV2 with TRBJ1-1; D call uncertain. The CDR3 sequence is 14 residues long. Trimming pared 8 bases from V and 7 bases from J, leaving 20 bases between. Germline CDR1 SNHLY, CDR2 FYNNEI. This chain's CDR3 is CASSRPPGPIEAFF. The CDR3 DNA reads TGTGCCAGCTCGAGGCCCCCCGGCCCAATTGAAGCTTTCTTT.

This rearrangement joins TRBV5-1 to TRBJ1-1; D gene ambiguous. Trimming shortened V by 2 bases and J by 5 bases, and 10 bases separated the two germline ends. This CDR3 comprises 13 residues. Germline V gene sequence: CDR1 SGHRS, CDR2 YFSETQ. CDR3 loop: CASSFNLQTEAFF. The CDR3 DNA sequence: TGCGCCAGCAGCTTCAATCTACAGACTGAAGCTTTCTTT.

The chain combines TRBV6-1 with TRBJ1-4; tentative D call: TRBD1 (6 bases). CDR3 length equals 13 residues. Deletions cut 3 bases from V and 9 bases from J, with 11 bases between. From germline, CDR1 is MNHNS and CDR2 SASEGT. This chain's CDR3 is CASSDRGMKKLFF. CDR3 DNA: TGTGCCAGCAGTGACAGGGGAATGAAAAAACTGTTTTTT.

This chain links TRBV7-2 with TRBJ2-2; possibly TRBD2 for D (6 bases). The germline V gene encodes CDR1 SGHTA and CDR2 FQGNSA. Trimming pared 4 bases from V and 4 bases from J, leaving 13 bases between. This CDR3 contains 15 residues. The DNA of the CDR3 is TGTGCCAGCAGCTGGGGGGACTCCCTCACCGGGGAGCTGTTTTTT. As protein: CASSWGDSLTGELFF. The complete variable domain, with remaining parts taken from reference TRBV7-2 and TRBJ2-2, reads GAGVSQSPSNKVTEKGKDVELRCDPISGHTALYWYRQSLGQGLEFLIYFQGNSAPDKSGLPSDRFSAERTGGSVSTLTIQRTQQEDSAVYLCASSWGDSLTGELFFGEGSRLTVL.

The chain joins TRBV4-2 to TRBJ1-2, with unresolved D. V gave up 0 bases and J gave up 9 bases, with 14 bases separating them. The CDR3 totals 14 residues. Germline loops: CDR1 LGHNA, CDR2 YNFKEQ. CDR3 amino acids: CASSQERMAGSYTF. The CDR3 DNA is TGTGCCAGCAGCCAAGAAAGAATGGCCGGGAGCTACACCTTC.

The genes are TRBV9 and TRBJ2-2; TRBD1 is a possible D gene (6 bases). V lost 3 bases and J 5 bases, leaving 14 bases between the germline ends. Per the germline V gene, CDR1 is SGDLS and CDR2 is YYNGEE. This CDR3 is built from 15 residues. CDR3 sequence reads: CASSAPGVGTGELFF. In nucleotides, the CDR3 is TGTGCCAGCAGCGCCCCAGGGGTCGGAACCGGGGAGCTGTTTTTT. The complete variable domain, with remaining parts taken from reference TRBV9 and TRBJ2-2, reads DSGVTQTPKHLITATGQRVTLRCSPRSGDLSVYWYQQSLDQGLQFLIQYYNGEERAKGNILERFSAQQFPDLHSELNLSSLELGDSALYFCASSAPGVGTGELFFGEGSRLTVL.

V usage is TRBV5-5 and J usage is TRBJ2-5, with 9 bases that match TRBD1. The CDR3 contains 15 residues. The germline V gene has CDR1 SGHKS and CDR2 YYEKEE (reference sequence). V was clipped by 3 bases and J by 3 bases; unmatched bases: 6. CDR3 bases: TGTGCCAGCAGCTCCTGGGACAGGGTGGAAGAGACCCAGTACTTC. Its protein product is CASSSWDRVEETQYF.

The chain combines TRBV18 with TRBJ1-2; D is perhaps TRBD1 (5 bases). Germline lookup yields CDR1 KGHSH and CDR2 LQKENI. The CDR3 contains 14 residues. Trimming left V 2 bases short and J 4 bases short, with 11 bases between. The CDR3 loop is CASSPGGVSYGYTF. The CDR3 nucleotides are TGTGCCAGCTCACCAGGAGGGGTTAGCTATGGCTACACCTTC.

The V gene is TRBV11-2, the J gene TRBJ2-3; 11 positions match TRBD1. This CDR3 has 15 residues. The V segment lost 5 bases and the J segment 1 base; nucleotides outside the gene matches: 2. CDR1 and CDR2 from the germline V gene are SGHAT and FQNNGV. The CDR3 nucleotides read TGTGCCAGCAGCAGGGGACAGGGGGGCACAGATACGCAGTATTTT. It yields the protein CASSRGQGGTDTQYF.

The chain carries TRBV11-1 and TRBJ2-1; 11 bases map to TRBD1. J was trimmed by 6 bases and V by 4 bases; bases with no gene match: 5. This CDR3 has 15 amino acids. Germline values: CDR1 SGHAT, CDR2 FQDESV (reference sequence). CDR3 residues: CASSSGQGVFNEQFF. CDR3 coding DNA: TGTGCCAGCAGCTCGGGACAGGGGGTGTTCAATGAGCAGTTCTTC.

The chain is built from TRBV6-5 and TRBJ1-1; D is perhaps TRBD1 (5 bases). In germline, CDR1 is MNHEY, CDR2 SVGAGI. The CDR3 length is 14 residues. Trimming took off 6 bases at V and 1 base at J, with 12 bases between the two ends. The CDR3 bases are TGTGCCAGCAGCCTAAGGAGGGGGAACACTGAAGCTTTCTTT. Translating it yields CASSLRRGNTEAFF.

The chain carries TRBV18 and TRBJ2-7; D is perhaps TRBD2 (5 bases). The germline gives CDR1 KGHSH, CDR2 LQKENI. V gave up 2 bases and J gave up 5 bases, with 13 bases separating them. The CDR3 length is 14 residues. The CDR3 spells CASSPTGIRNEQYF. CDR3 DNA: TGTGCCAGCTCACCAACCGGGATAAGGAACGAGCAGTACTTC.

The rearrangement uses TRBV2 and TRBJ1-1; TRBD1 matches 7 bases. J gave up 11 bases and V 7 bases, and 7 bases lay outside the gene matches. The CDR3 runs 11 residues. Per the germline V gene, CDR1 is SNHLY and CDR2 is FYNNEI. The CDR3 bases are TGTGCCAGCAATGTAGACAGGGTTGCTTTCTTT. This encodes CASNVDRVAFF. Using reference TRBV2 and TRBJ1-1 for the parts outside the CDR3, the full variable domain is EPEVTQTPSHQVTQMGQEVILRCVPISNHLYFYWYRQILGQKVEFLVSFYNNEISEKSEIFDDQFSVERPDGSNFTLKIRSTKLEDSAMYFCASNVDRVAFFGQGTRLTVV.

The CDR3 sequence: CASSSWTSGGAGTGELFF. For the CDR3, the DNA is TGTGCCAGCAGTTCTTGGACTAGCGGGGGGGCGGGTACCGGGGAGCTGTTTTTT. This chain links TRBV27 with TRBJ2-2; 15 positions agree with TRBD2. Germline CDR1 is MNHEY and CDR2 is SMNVEV (reference sequence). The CDR3 runs 18 residues. After removal of 4 bases from V and 5 bases from J, the junction contained 8 bases not matched to a gene.

DNA for the CDR3: TGTGCCAGCAGCCAGCTCCACGGGGGACAGGGGGCTGGCGAGCAGTACTTC. The encoded protein is CASSQLHGGQGAGEQYF. The chain uses TRBV4-2 and TRBJ2-7; 12 nucleotides match TRBD1. CDR1 is LGHNA and CDR2 is YNFKEQ in the germline V gene. The CDR3 is 17 residues long. The V gene end was trimmed by 3 bases and the J gene end by 6 bases; junction bases not matched to a gene: 12.